This T cell receptor (beta chain) was identified in a study of beta chain features in type 1 diabetes. Study results and limitations: Significant though moderate, a shortening of TCRB CDR3s appeared in all four CD4+ subsets of Type 1 diabetes patients. A pattern of fewer insertions and more deletions at VDJ junctions was seen in type 1 diabetes patients.

Germline V gene sequence: CDR1 SGHTA, CDR2 FQGTGA. The CDR3 covers 15 residues. Trimming left V 1 base short and J 5 bases short, with 12 bases between. Naive, central memory, regulatory and stem cell-like memory cells within the CD4+ compartment were sorted using CD45RO/CCR7/CD25/CD127/CD95/CD27. Sorted populations were all over 95% pure. To note about this clone: Antigen specificity is unknown.

Reverse transcription of all isolated RNA meant that expressed TCRB transcripts were sequenced. Generated by immunoSEQ multiplex PCR, the TCRdb table keeps only in-frame clones and is missing some. The table has 300,000 to 400,000 clones, 9.5% to 10% seen once. This chain joins TRBV7-3 and TRBJ1-5; TRBD1 is a possible D gene (5 bases). The sequencing sample was made of central memory CD4+ T cells from blood. This TCR was recovered from a man aged 25-45 years with type 1 diabetes. The CDR3 loop reads CASSLNSLGDQPQHF. The DNA for the CDR3 is TGTGCCAGCAGCTTAAATAGTCTAGGGGATCAGCCCCAGCATTTT.